This TCR beta chain emerged from a study of blood T cell repertoires in COVID-19. At the level of the study: There were acute and convalescent COVID-19 samples, and they came from the United States, Italy and Spain. PBMCs, B-cell-depleted T cells, or T cells were the source of the cDNA or gDNA that made up the material.

Source study methods: Reference gene primer amplification gave nucleated cell count estimates. Method: immunoSEQ multiplex PCR; TCRdb's copy keeps in-frame clones and lacks some. For V, J and clone size, that table is used; D and trimming come from the DNA. The profile covers 650,000 to 800,000 clones, with about 87% appearing a single time and roughly 0.25% taken by the ten largest. Trimming cost V 7 bases and J 10 bases; bases outside gene matches: 8. The CDR3 runs 13 residues. Germline V lookup: CDR1 LNHDA, CDR2 SQIVND (reference sequence). The sequenced material came from peripheral blood. The chain has TRBV19 and TRBJ1-4; 8 bases match TRBD1. The sequence was obtained from a woman younger than 30 with acute or convalescent COVID-19. The DNA for the CDR3 is TGTGCCAGTATTGGACAGGGCGTGGGAAAACTGTTTTTT. This encodes CASIGQGVGKLFF. Filled out from reference TRBV19 and TRBJ1-4, the complete variable domain reads DGGITQSPKYLFRKEGQNVTLSCEQNLNHDAMYWYRQDPGQGLRLIYYSQIVNDFQKGDIAEGYSVSREKKESFPLTVTSAQKNPTAFYLCASIGQGVGKLFFGSGTQLSVL.